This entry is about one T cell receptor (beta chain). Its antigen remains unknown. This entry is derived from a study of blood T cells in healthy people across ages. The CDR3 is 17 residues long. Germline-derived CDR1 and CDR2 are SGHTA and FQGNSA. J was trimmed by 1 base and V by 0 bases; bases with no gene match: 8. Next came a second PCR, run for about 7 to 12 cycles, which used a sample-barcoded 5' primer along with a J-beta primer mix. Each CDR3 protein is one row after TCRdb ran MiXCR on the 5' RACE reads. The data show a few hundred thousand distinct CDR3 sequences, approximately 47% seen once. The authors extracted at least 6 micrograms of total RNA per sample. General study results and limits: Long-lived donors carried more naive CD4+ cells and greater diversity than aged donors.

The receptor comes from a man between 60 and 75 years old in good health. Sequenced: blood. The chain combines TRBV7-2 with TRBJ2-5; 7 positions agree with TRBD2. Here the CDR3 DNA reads TGTGCCAGCAGCTTAGCGGGGGGGTCTAGCGGCCAAGAGACCCAGTACTTC. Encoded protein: CASSLAGGSSGQETQYF. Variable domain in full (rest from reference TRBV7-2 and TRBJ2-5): GAGVSQSPSNKVTEKGKDVELRCDPISGHTALYWYRQSLGQGLEFLIYFQGNSAPDKSGLPSDRFSAERTGGSVSTLTIQRTQQEDSAVYLCASSLAGGSSGQETQYFGPGTRLLVL.